A single sample is the source of the 7 T cell receptor beta chains below, sequenced in a study of glioma-infiltrating T cells. TCR alpha and beta CDR3 regions were amplified from RNA using iRepertoire nested multiplex PCR. TCRdb ran MiXCR on the multiplex PCR reads and lists one entry per CDR3 protein. Counted here are around 350,000 distinct CDR3 sequences, 41% occurring once; the ten biggest clones make up about 12%. The sequenced sample consisted of glioma tissue, nonneoplastic brain tissue, or PBMCs (not recorded which). The receptors originated from a human donor with low-grade glioma or glioblastoma, undergoing nonglioma brain surgery, or in good health (not recorded which).

This clonotype has at least ten counts. J is TRBJ1-1 and V is TRBV6-5; a weak D match, TRBD1 (6 bases). The germline gives CDR1 MNHEY, CDR2 SVGAGI. Trimming stripped 0 bases from V and 5 bases from J, with 13 bases between. The CDR3 extends over 15 amino acids. In DNA, the CDR3 is TGTGCCAGCAGTTACTCTAGGCAGGGGAAAACTGAAGCTTTCTTT. This gives the protein CASSYSRQGKTEAFF.

As regards this clonotype: Just one base apart from a much larger clone, this may be a read error. This chain joins TRBV4-2 and TRBJ1-2; a possible D gene is TRBD1 (5 bases). Trimming shortened V by 0 bases and J by 4 bases, and 15 bases separated the two germline ends. This CDR3 spans 16 amino acids. Germline assignment: CDR1 LGHNA and CDR2 YNFKEQ. The CDR3 DNA follows: TGTGCCAGCAGCCAAGATGGGGGGGTCATACCCTATGGCTACACCTTC. Its protein product is CASSQDGGVIPYGYTF.

This clonotype has only a few counts. V usage is TRBV27 and J usage is TRBJ2-7, with D uncertain. CDR3 length: 13 amino acids. Deletions cut 0 bases from V and 5 bases from J, with 8 bases between. Germline lookup yields CDR1 MNHEY and CDR2 SMNVEV (reference sequence). The CDR3 DNA is TGTGCCAGCAGTTTATCGCCCCACCACGAGCAGTACTTC. Translated: CASSLSPHHEQYF.

This clonotype was seen only a few times. The V and J genes are TRBV28 and TRBJ2-1, with 9 bases matching TRBD2. Germline V gene sequence: CDR1 MDHEN, CDR2 SYDVKM. The CDR3 extends over 18 amino acids. The V and J ends lost 5 bases and 7 bases, in that order; junction bases with no gene match: 18. CDR3 amino acids: CASSTTWTGTSFDNEQFF. The DNA of the CDR3 is TGTGCCAGCAGTACAACCTGGACCGGGACTAGCTTCGATAATGAGCAGTTCTTC.

This clonotype was seen only a few times. The rearrangement links TRBV20-1 to TRBJ2-4, with D uncertain. This CDR3 is built from 15 residues. V was trimmed by 1 base and J by 0 bases, leaving 10 bases between them. Per the germline V gene, CDR1 is DFQATT and CDR2 is SNEGSKA (reference sequence). CDR3: CSARVVAVAKNIQYF. CDR3 DNA: TGCAGTGCTAGAGTAGTTGCGGTAGCCAAAAACATTCAGTACTTC.

This clonotype was detected once. The chain recombines TRBV5-1 with TRBJ2-1, with 8 bases that match TRBD2. The junction had 5 bases not matched to a gene; V was cut back by 4 bases and J by 2 bases. The germline CDR1 and CDR2 sequences are SGHRS and YFSETQ. The CDR3 covers 15 residues. The CDR3 reads CASSDDGGAYNEQFF. The CDR3 DNA sequence: TGCGCCAGCAGCGACGACGGGGGGGCCTACAATGAGCAGTTCTTC.

As regards this clonotype: A junction end diverges from the germline sequence, so it may reflect a read error. The chain employs TRBV4-1 and TRBJ1-5; 8 nucleotides agree with TRBD1. Germline values: CDR1 MGHRA, CDR2 YSYEKL. CDR3 length: 16 amino acids. CDR3 sequence (DNA): TGCGCCAGCAGCCAAGACGCGCCAGGGGGCGGCCAGCCCCTGCATTTT. As protein: CASSQDAPGGGQPLHF.